The subject of this entry is one TCR beta chain. Germline values: CDR1 DFQATT, CDR2 SNEGSKA (reference sequence). With 0 bases removed from V and 8 bases from J, the gap between germline ends came to 5 bases. The CDR3 is 12 amino acids. The data derive from a study of neurological immune-mediated disorders. From the 5' RACE reads, TCRdb called clonotypes with MiXCR, one entry per CDR3 protein. The sample includes fewer than 80,000 distinct CDR3 sequences, approximately 5.2% of them seen just once. This clonotype was sampled from a woman younger than 45 with multiple sclerosis. J is TRBJ1-6 and V is TRBV20-1; D call uncertain. Material for sequencing was PBMCs. CDR3 loop: CSARENDSPLHF. The CDR3 nucleotides read TGCAGTGCTAGAGAAAATGATTCACCCCTCCACTTT.